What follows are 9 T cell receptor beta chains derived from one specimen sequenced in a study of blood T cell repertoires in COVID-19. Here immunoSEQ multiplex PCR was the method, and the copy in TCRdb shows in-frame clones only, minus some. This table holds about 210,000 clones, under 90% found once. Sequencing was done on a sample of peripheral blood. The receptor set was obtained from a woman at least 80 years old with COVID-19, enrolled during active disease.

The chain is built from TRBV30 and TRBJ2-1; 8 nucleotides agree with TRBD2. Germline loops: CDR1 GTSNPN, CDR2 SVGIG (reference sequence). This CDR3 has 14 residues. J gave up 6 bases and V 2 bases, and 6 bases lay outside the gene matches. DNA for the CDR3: TGTGCCTGGAGTTTTTCTGGGACTAGCAATGAGCAGTTCTTC. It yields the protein CAWSFSGTSNEQFF.

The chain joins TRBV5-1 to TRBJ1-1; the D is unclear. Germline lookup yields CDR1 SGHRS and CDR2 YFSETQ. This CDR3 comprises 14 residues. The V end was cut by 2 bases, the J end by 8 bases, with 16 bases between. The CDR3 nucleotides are TGCGCCAGCAGCTTCGGGAAGGAAGGTCTCGAAGCTTTCTTT. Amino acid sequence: CASSFGKEGLEAFF.

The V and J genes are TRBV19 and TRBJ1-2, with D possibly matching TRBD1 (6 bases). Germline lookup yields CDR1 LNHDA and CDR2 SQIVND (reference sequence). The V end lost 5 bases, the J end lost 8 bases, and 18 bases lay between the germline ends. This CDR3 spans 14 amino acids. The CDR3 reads CASSSTLQGLGYTF. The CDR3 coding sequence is TGTGCCAGTAGTTCAACGCTCCAGGGGCTCGGCTACACCTTC.

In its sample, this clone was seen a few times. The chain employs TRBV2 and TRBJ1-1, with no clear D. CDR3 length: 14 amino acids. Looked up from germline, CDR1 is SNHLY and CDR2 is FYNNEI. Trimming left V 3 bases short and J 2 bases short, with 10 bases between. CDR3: CASSDQVSNTEAFF. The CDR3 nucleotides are TGTGCCAGCAGTGACCAGGTCAGCAACACTGAAGCTTTCTTT.

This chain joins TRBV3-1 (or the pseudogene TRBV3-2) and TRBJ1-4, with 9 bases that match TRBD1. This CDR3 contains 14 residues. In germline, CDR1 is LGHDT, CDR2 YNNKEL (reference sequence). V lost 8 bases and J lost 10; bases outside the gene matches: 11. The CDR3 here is CASHPRDRVGKLFF. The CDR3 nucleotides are TGTGCCAGCCACCCCCGGGACAGGGTTGGAAAACTGTTTTTT.

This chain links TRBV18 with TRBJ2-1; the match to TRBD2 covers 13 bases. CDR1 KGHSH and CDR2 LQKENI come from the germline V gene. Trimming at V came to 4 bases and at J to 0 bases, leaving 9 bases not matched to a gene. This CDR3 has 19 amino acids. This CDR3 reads CASSHTSGGALGSYNEQFF. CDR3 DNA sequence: TGTGCCAGCTCACACACTAGCGGGGGGGCACTCGGCTCCTACAATGAGCAGTTCTTC. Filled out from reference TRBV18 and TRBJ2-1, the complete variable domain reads NAGVMQNPRHLVRRRGQEARLRCSPMKGHSHVYWYRQLPEEGLKFMVYLQKENIIDESGMPKERFSAEFPKEGPSILRIQQVVRGDSAAYFCASSHTSGGALGSYNEQFFGPGTRLTVL.

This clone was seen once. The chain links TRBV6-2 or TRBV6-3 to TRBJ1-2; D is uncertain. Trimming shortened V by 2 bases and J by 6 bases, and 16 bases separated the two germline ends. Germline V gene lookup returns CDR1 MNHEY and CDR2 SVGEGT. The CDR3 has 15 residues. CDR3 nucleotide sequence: TGTGCCAGCAGTTACGGGAGGAAAGGCCCCGATGGCTACACCTTC. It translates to CASSYGRKGPDGYTF.

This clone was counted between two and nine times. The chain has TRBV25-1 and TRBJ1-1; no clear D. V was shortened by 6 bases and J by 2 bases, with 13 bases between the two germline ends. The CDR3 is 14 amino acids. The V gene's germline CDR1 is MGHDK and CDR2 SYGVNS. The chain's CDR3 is CASSPREGNTEAFF. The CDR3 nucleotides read TGTGCCAGCAGCCCAAGGGAGGGAAACACTGAAGCTTTCTTT.

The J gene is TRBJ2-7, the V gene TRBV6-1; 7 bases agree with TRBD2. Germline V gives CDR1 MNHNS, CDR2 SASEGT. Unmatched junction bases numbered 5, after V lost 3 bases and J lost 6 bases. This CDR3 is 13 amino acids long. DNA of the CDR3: TGTGCCAGCAGTGACGATGGGAGGGGCGAGCAGTACGTC. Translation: CASSDDGRGEQYV.